A single sample gave rise to the 18 T cell receptor beta chains below, sequenced in a study of human T cells and chemical hapten exposure. Stated time point: patch test 1, 2 weeks after DPC sensitization. The treatment: therapeutic diphenylcyclopropenone sensitization with weekly scalp DPC. Each CDR3 protein gets one entry after TCRdb re-called the RACE reads with MiXCR. The sample carries fewer than 150,000 distinct CDR3 sequences, roughly 15% recorded once. The sequencing used whole blood, collected in connection with sensitization to the hapten diphenylcyclopropenone (DPC). The receptors here all came from a man younger than 35 with alopecia areata. Some clones in this sample may be carry-over from other donors' samples.

The chain has TRBV20-1 and TRBJ1-1, with 7 positions matching TRBD1. This CDR3 has 16 residues. Germline lookup yields CDR1 DFQATT and CDR2 SNEGSKA (reference sequence). The junction had 14 bases not matched to a gene; V was cut back by 6 bases and J by 1 base. CDR3 loop: CSAEQGTYFWNTEAFF. The CDR3 DNA follows: TGCAGTGCGGAACAGGGGACTTATTTCTGGAACACTGAAGCTTTCTTT.

This clonotype came up many times. The genes are TRBV5-1 and TRBJ2-5; 7 nucleotides align to TRBD1. Germline assignment: CDR1 SGHRS and CDR2 YFSETQ. CDR3 size: 14 residues. The V and J ends lost 0 bases and 2 bases, in that order; junction bases with no gene match: 1. The DNA for the CDR3 is TGCGCCAGCAGCTTGGAGGGACAGCAAGAGACCCAGTACTTC. Translated: CASSLEGQQETQYF.

The gene calls are TRBV11-2 and TRBJ1-1; the D is unclear. This CDR3 comprises 15 residues. V lost 2 bases and J lost 0, with 10 bases in between. Per germline, CDR1 SGHAT and CDR2 FQNNGV. The CDR3 is CASSLNLGMNTEAFF. The CDR3 region has the DNA TGTGCCAGCAGCTTAAATCTGGGTATGAACACTGAAGCTTTCTTT.

V gene TRBV5-4 combines with J gene TRBJ2-5, with D uncertain. The CDR3 consists of 13 residues. Germline loops: CDR1 SGHNT, CDR2 YYREEE (reference sequence). The V gene lost 2 bases and the J gene lost 8 bases, with 13 bases spanning the gap. Here the CDR3 reads CASSFQIRPTQYF. In DNA form, the CDR3 reads TGTGCCAGCAGCTTCCAGATTCGCCCCACCCAGTACTTC. The entire variable domain, with the rest obtained from reference TRBV5-4 and TRBJ2-5, is as follows: ETGVTQSPTHLIKTRGQQVTLRCSSQSGHNTVSWYQQALGQGPQFIFQYYREEENGRGNFPPRFSGLQFPNYSSELNVNALELDDSALYLCASSFQIRPTQYFGPGTRLLVL.

V is TRBV12-3 or TRBV12-4 and J is TRBJ2-7, with 8 nucleotides matching TRBD1. V lost 5 bases to trimming and J lost 3 bases; unmatched junction nucleotides: 6. This CDR3 region has 14 residues. Written as DNA, the CDR3 is TGTGCCAGCAGTCGACAGGGGTCCATCTACGAGCAGTACTTC. This translates into CASSRQGSIYEQYF.

This clonotype was counted a few times. The chain carries TRBV6-2 or TRBV6-3 and TRBJ2-7, with D perhaps matching TRBD1 (7 bases). The germline V and J ends were trimmed by 5 bases and 3 bases, with 14 bases remaining between them. This CDR3 region has 14 residues. Germline assignment: CDR1 MNHEY and CDR2 SVGEGT. Here the CDR3 reads CASSAGQDYYEQYV. CDR3 coding DNA: TGTGCCAGCAGTGCAGGACAGGACTACTACGAGCAGTACGTC.

V usage is TRBV4-3 and J usage is TRBJ2-1, with TRBD2 identical over 8 bases. This CDR3 is built from 14 residues. Germline V lookup: CDR1 LGHNA, CDR2 YSLEER. V was clipped by 4 bases and J by 9 bases; unmatched bases: 8. CDR3 nucleotides: TGCGCCAGCAGCCTCCAGACTAGCGCTGGTGAGCAGTTCTTC. Translated: CASSLQTSAGEQFF.

This clonotype has a handful of counts. J is TRBJ2-2 and V is TRBV11-2; 7 bases line up with TRBD2. CDR1 and CDR2 (germline): SGHAT, FQNNGV. The CDR3 is 17 amino acids. The J segment lost 0 bases and the V segment lost 6 bases, leaving 10 bases of the junction unmatched. Here the CDR3 reads CASSHRGGRANTGELFF. CDR3 DNA: TGTGCCAGCAGTCATCGCGGGGGACGCGCGAACACCGGGGAGCTGTTTTTT.

The V and J genes are TRBV19 and TRBJ2-1; D gene ambiguous. Germline CDR1 and CDR2: LNHDA and SQIVND (reference sequence). Trimming shortened V by 0 bases and J by 0 bases, and 6 bases separated the two germline ends. This CDR3 is 15 amino acids long. The CDR3 loop is CASSIDHSSYNEQFF. CDR3 coding DNA: TGTGCCAGTAGTATAGATCACAGCTCCTACAATGAGCAGTTCTTC.

This clonotype was seen a handful of times. The chain employs TRBV5-1 and TRBJ1-1, with a weak D call TRBD1 (5 bases). Trimming removed 1 base at V and 4 bases at J, with 17 bases between. The CDR3 covers 16 residues. Per germline, CDR1 SGHRS and CDR2 YFSETQ. CDR3 loop: CASSLKPRDPGTEAFF. For the CDR3, the DNA is TGCGCCAGCAGCTTGAAGCCCCGGGACCCGGGCACTGAAGCTTTCTTT.

In nucleotides, the CDR3 is TGTGCCAGCTCACCGTTGGAAAGTGCATCGAACACTGAAGCTTTCTTT. This gives the protein CASSPLESASNTEAFF. V is TRBV18 and J is TRBJ1-1, with D unresolved. Germline CDR1 and CDR2: KGHSH and LQKENI. CDR3 length: 16 residues. V lost 3 bases and J lost 1, with 15 bases in between.

In its sample, this clonotype was seen a few times. The CDR3 coding sequence is TGCAGCGTTGAAGAGAACCCCACAGATACGCAGTATTTT. Its protein product is CSVEENPTDTQYF. V is TRBV29-1 and J is TRBJ2-3; D uncertain. This CDR3 spans 13 amino acids. In germline, CDR1 is SQVTM, CDR2 ANQGSEA. Deletions cut 0 bases from V and 2 bases from J, with 6 bases between.

The rearrangement links TRBV10-3 to TRBJ2-2; no definite D call. CDR1 and CDR2 (germline): ENHRY, SYGVKD. CDR3 length: 16 amino acids. V lost 0 bases and J lost 2, with 10 bases in between. CDR3 region: CAISESWQINTGELFF. DNA for the CDR3: TGTGCCATCAGTGAGTCGTGGCAGATTAACACCGGGGAGCTGTTTTTT.

This clonotype was counted a few times. This chain connects TRBV20-1 to TRBJ2-3, with D unclear. CDR3 size: 15 residues. Trimming shortened V by 5 bases and J by 3 bases, and 18 bases separated the two germline ends. The germline V gene has CDR1 DFQATT and CDR2 SNEGSKA (reference sequence). Written as DNA, the CDR3 is TGCAGTGCTGCCGGGCCCTACGGTGGAACAGATACGCAGTATTTT. Translated, it gives CSAAGPYGGTDTQYF.

The CDR3 spells CSAREDDGSYTF. For the CDR3, the DNA is TGCAGTGCTAGAGAGGACGACGGTAGCTACACCTTC. J is TRBJ1-2 and V is TRBV20-1; D remains ambiguous. CDR1 and CDR2 from the germline V gene are DFQATT and SNEGSKA (reference sequence). The germline V and J ends were trimmed by 0 bases and 9 bases, with 11 bases remaining between them. This CDR3 comprises 12 residues.

CDR3 DNA: TGTGCTAGTGGTTTTTCCGTGACTAGCGGGGGGCCGGGACCCAATGAGCAGTTCTTC. Amino acid sequence: CASGFSVTSGGPGPNEQFF. The V gene is TRBV12-5, the J gene TRBJ2-1; 13 bases match TRBD2. The CDR3 spans 19 residues. The germline CDR1 and CDR2 sequences are LGHNT and FRNRAP. V lost 3 bases to trimming and J lost 6 bases; unmatched junction nucleotides: 14.

This chain joins TRBV7-7 and TRBJ2-2; the D gene is possibly TRBD1 (7 bases). Germline CDR1 is SSHAT and CDR2 is FNYEAQ (reference sequence). The CDR3 has 17 amino acids. Trimming cost V 5 bases and J 7 bases, with 23 bases left between them. CDR3 sequence: CASSLQGTPFSVGELFF. The DNA of the CDR3 is TGTGCCAGCAGCCTACAGGGGACTCCCTTTAGTGTCGGGGAGCTGTTTTTT.

The chain uses TRBV5-4 and TRBJ2-1, with TRBD1 matching 8 bases. From germline, CDR1 is SGHNT and CDR2 YYREEE (reference sequence). J was trimmed by 9 bases and V by 0 bases; bases with no gene match: 8. The CDR3 contains 15 residues. In nucleotides, the CDR3 is TGTGCCAGCAGCTTGGTACAGGGGGATTGGGCTGAGCAGTTCTTC. It encodes CASSLVQGDWAEQFF. Using reference TRBV5-4 and TRBJ2-1 for the parts outside the CDR3, the full variable domain is ETGVTQSPTHLIKTRGQQVTLRCSSQSGHNTVSWYQQALGQGPQFIFQYYREEENGRGNFPPRFSGLQFPNYSSELNVNALELDDSALYLCASSLVQGDWAEQFFGPGTRLTVL.